This T cell receptor beta chain comes out of a study of memory CD4+ T cells and cytomegalovirus serostatus. Study-wide results and caveats: Suggested: most of the CMV-linked TCR signature lies in CD4+ memory cells.

The CDR3 has 14 residues. The V gene's germline CDR1 is SQVTM and CDR2 ANQGSEA. With V trimmed by 7 bases and J by 8 bases, 13 bases remained unmatched. In the original workflow: Out-of-frame sequences were removed, leaving roughly 2.1 million distinct TCRbeta sequences. Profiled with immunoSEQ multiplex PCR; TCRdb holds only in-frame clones, not every one. Clone size and the V and J calls come from that table; the DNA yielded D and trimming. The sample has approximately 53,000 clones; 82% are singletons. Worth noting for this clone: The antigen remains undetermined.

Single viable CD3+CD4+CD8-CD45RO+ cells were sorted as the memory CD4+ T cells. Sequencing used memory CD4+ T cells from blood. V and J are TRBV29-1 and TRBJ1-4, with 7 positions matching TRBD1. The TCR sequence derives from an adult in good health and CMV-seronegative. Here the CDR3 reads CSAGLGTDGEKLFF. DNA of the CDR3: TGCAGCGCCGGACTGGGGACAGATGGAGAAAAACTGTTTTTT. The full variable domain, in which reference TRBV29-1 and TRBJ1-4 provide the parts outside the CDR3, is SAVISQKPSRDICQRGTSLTIQCQVDSQVTMMFWYRQQPGQSLTLIATANQGSEATYESGFVIDKFPISRPNLTFSTLTVSNMSPEDSSIYLCSAGLGTDGEKLFFGSGTQLSVL.